This passage covers 32 T cell receptor beta chains from one sample sequenced in a study of shared clonotypes between healthy human individuals. Generated by immunoSEQ multiplex PCR, the TCRdb table keeps only in-frame clones and is missing some. Here the sample spans approximately 2,000,000 clones, 85% to 95% being singletons. The sample comprised naive CD4+ T cells from PBMCs. Subset denoted: CD45RA+ positively selected. The receptors derive from a man between 18 and 35 years old in good health. Some clones in this sample may be carry-over from other donors' samples.

The rearrangement links TRBV29-1 to TRBJ2-7, with D perhaps assigned TRBD1 or TRBD2 (6 bases each). CDR1 is SQVTM, CDR2 ANQGSEA, per germline. V lost 3 bases, J lost 4 bases, and 16 bases lay in between. The CDR3 runs to 14 residues. CDR3 protein: CSVEIWGAEYEQYF. CDR3 DNA: TGCAGCGTTGAGATCTGGGGGGCGGAGTACGAGCAGTACTTC.

This clone was observed once. The genes are TRBV10-3 and TRBJ2-7; 9 bases map to TRBD1. J was trimmed by 6 bases and V by 4 bases; bases with no gene match: 4. Germline V CDR1 and CDR2: ENHRY, SYGVKD. This CDR3 has 13 residues. The CDR3 nucleotides read TGTGCCATCAGTGTGGGACAGGGCGCCGAGCAGTACTTC. Encoded protein: CAISVGQGAEQYF.

The rearrangement uses TRBV30 and TRBJ2-3; a weak D match, TRBD1 (5 bases). The CDR3 is 13 residues long. Germline CDR1 and CDR2: GTSNPN and SVGIG (reference sequence). Deletions cut 0 bases from V and 3 bases from J, with 7 bases between. CDR3 coding DNA: TGTGCCTGGAGTGTCGCAGGGACAGATACGCAGTATTTT. Protein product: CAWSVAGTDTQYF.

The V and J genes are TRBV6-5 and TRBJ2-7, with a tentative D call TRBD2 (5 bases). The CDR3 is made up of 14 amino acids. Trimming removed 6 bases from V and 3 bases from J, with 15 bases in between. Germline assignment: CDR1 MNHEY and CDR2 SVGAGI. CDR3 loop: CASSTTPTSYEQYF. Here the CDR3 DNA reads TGTGCCAGCAGCACCACTCCTACTAGCTACGAGCAGTACTTC.

The J gene is TRBJ1-3, the V gene TRBV7-2, with D unclear. V was pared by 2 bases and J by 1 base, with 3 bases between. This CDR3 has 13 amino acids. Germline lookup yields CDR1 SGHTA and CDR2 FQGNSA. The CDR3 loop reads CASSLRSGNTIYF. Here the CDR3 DNA reads TGTGCCAGCAGCTTACGTTCTGGAAACACCATATATTTT.

The rearrangement links TRBV6-6 to TRBJ2-5, with D hard to call. The CDR3 has 14 amino acids. Germline lookup yields CDR1 MNHNY and CDR2 SVGAGI (reference sequence). Between the trimmed V and J ends, which lost 2 bases and 4 bases, there was a span of 11 bases. The CDR3 DNA sequence: TGTGCCAGCAGTTACAGGGATACCAGAGAGACCCAGTACTTC. This codes for CASSYRDTRETQYF.

The J gene is TRBJ2-3, the V gene TRBV11-2, with 7 bases aligning to TRBD2. After removal of 1 base from V and 2 bases from J, the junction contained 6 bases not matched to a gene. This CDR3 comprises 16 residues. Germline-derived CDR1 and CDR2 are SGHAT and FQNNGV. CDR3 DNA sequence: TGTGCCAGCAGCTTAGTCCCAGCGGGGACCACAGATACGCAGTATTTT. This encodes CASSLVPAGTTDTQYF.

This clone occurred a few times. The genes are TRBV29-1 and TRBJ1-1; possibly TRBD1 for D (5 bases). This CDR3 is built from 14 residues. The germline V gene encodes CDR1 SQVTM and CDR2 ANQGSEA. Trimming cost V 8 bases and J 0 bases, with 16 bases left between them. The DNA of the CDR3 is TGCAGCTACAACCGGGGGTTAATGAACACTGAAGCTTTCTTT. Its protein product is CSYNRGLMNTEAFF.

J is TRBJ2-3 and V is TRBV10-3; 12 bases line up with TRBD2. J gave up 3 bases and V 7 bases, and 8 bases lay outside the gene matches. Germline V CDR1 and CDR2: ENHRY, SYGVKD. This CDR3 contains 16 residues. This CDR3 reads CAITSGTSGPTDTQYF. The DNA of the CDR3 is TGTGCCATCACTTCCGGGACTAGCGGGCCTACAGATACGCAGTATTTT.

The CDR3 DNA sequence: TGCGCCAGCAGGAATAACCCCGGGCCTCGCACAGATACGCAGTATTTT. It encodes CASRNNPGPRTDTQYF. The rearrangement uses TRBV5-1 and TRBJ2-3, with no clear D. The germline gives CDR1 SGHRS, CDR2 YFSETQ. V was pared by 5 bases and J by 1 base, with 17 bases between. The CDR3 totals 16 residues. Full variable domain (missing parts from reference TRBV5-1 and TRBJ2-3): KAGVTQTPRYLIKTRGQQVTLSCSPISGHRSVSWYQQTPGQGLQFLFEYFSETQRNKGNFPGRFSGRQFSNSRSEMNVSTLELGDSALYLCASRNNPGPRTDTQYFGPGTRLTVL.

The chain employs TRBV27 and TRBJ2-7; TRBD2 matches at 10 bases. The V gene end was trimmed by 3 bases and the J gene end by 5 bases; junction bases not matched to a gene: 7. CDR1 is MNHEY and CDR2 is SMNVEV in the germline V gene (reference sequence). This CDR3 comprises 15 residues. The CDR3: CASSFPGLAINEQYF. Written as DNA, the CDR3 is TGTGCCAGCAGTTTCCCGGGACTAGCGATTAACGAGCAGTACTTC.

The chain carries TRBV10-2 and TRBJ2-7; no clear D gene. This CDR3 contains 12 residues. Trimming removed 3 bases at V and 3 bases at J, with 6 bases between. Germline CDR1 is WSHSY and CDR2 is SAAADI. The CDR3 is CASSELSYEQYF. The CDR3 DNA is TGCGCCAGCAGTGAACTGAGCTACGAGCAGTACTTC.

V and J are TRBV6-1 and TRBJ2-1, with TRBD2 matching over 16 bases. V gave up 0 bases and J gave up 0 bases; unmatched junction bases: 2. The CDR3 has 19 amino acids. CDR1 and CDR2 from the germline V gene are MNHNS and SASEGT. The CDR3 DNA reads TGTGCCAGCAGTGAAGCTGGGACTAGCGGGAGGGGCTCCTACAATGAGCAGTTCTTC. Its protein is CASSEAGTSGRGSYNEQFF.

V gene TRBV5-1 combines with J gene TRBJ2-2; no clear D. The germline gives CDR1 SGHRS, CDR2 YFSETQ. V was cut by 5 bases and J by 1 base, with 12 bases left in between. The CDR3 runs to 15 residues. The CDR3 spells CASRSMGGNTGELFF. The CDR3 DNA follows: TGCGCCAGCAGATCAATGGGTGGGAACACCGGGGAGCTGTTTTTT.

This clone was picked up one time. The chain uses TRBV7-2 and TRBJ2-7; 12 bases are shared with TRBD1. The CDR3 has 16 amino acids. From germline, CDR1 is SGHTA and CDR2 FQGNSA. V was pared by 5 bases and J by 5 bases, with 10 bases of the junction left unmatched. CDR3 coding DNA: TGTGCCAGCAGCCTTACCGGGACAGGGGGCGGGAACGAGCAGTACTTC. This encodes CASSLTGTGGGNEQYF.

This clone was found once. The chain employs TRBV7-2 and TRBJ2-2, with no clear D. Trimming cost V 1 base and J 2 bases, with 5 bases left between them. The CDR3 spans 14 residues. Germline assignment: CDR1 SGHTA and CDR2 FQGNSA. The CDR3 region is CASSLDRNTGELFF. Here the CDR3 DNA reads TGTGCCAGCAGCTTAGACAGAAACACCGGGGAGCTGTTTTTT. Together with reference TRBV7-2 and TRBJ2-2, the CDR3 gives the full variable domain: GAGVSQSPSNKVTEKGKDVELRCDPISGHTALYWYRQSLGQGLEFLIYFQGNSAPDKSGLPSDRFSAERTGGSVSTLTIQRTQQEDSAVYLCASSLDRNTGELFFGEGSRLTVL.

V is TRBV7-2 and J is TRBJ2-2, with TRBD1 as a possible D gene (5 bases). The CDR3 contains 18 residues. V was trimmed by 5 bases and J by 4 bases, leaving 23 bases between them. Germline CDR1 is SGHTA and CDR2 is FQGNSA. The CDR3 nucleotides read TGTGCCAGCAGCACCCGAGGTCCCGCAGGGCTGGGCACCGGGGAGCTGTTTTTT. As protein: CASSTRGPAGLGTGELFF.

This clone has a handful of counts. Different DNA sequences within this sample yield the same CDR3. CDR3 residues: CASSYAQGQPQHF. CDR3 nucleotide sequence: TGTGCCAGCAGTTACGCACAGGGCCAGCCCCAGCATTTT. The genes are TRBV6-5 and TRBJ1-5; tentative D call: TRBD1 (6 bases). This CDR3 spans 13 amino acids. Germline assignment: CDR1 MNHEY and CDR2 SVGAGI. Between the trimmed V and J ends, which lost 2 bases and 7 bases, there was a span of 9 bases.

Worth noting for this clone: The same CDR3 can be traced to other DNA sequences in this sample. The V and J genes are TRBV7-9 and TRBJ1-4; the D is unclear. This CDR3 region has 14 residues. The germline V gene has CDR1 SEHNR and CDR2 FQNEAQ (reference sequence). V lost 5 bases and J 0 bases, leaving 7 bases between the germline ends. The CDR3, as DNA: TGTGCCAGCAGCCCACTCGCAACTAATGAAAAACTGTTTTTT. This gives the protein CASSPLATNEKLFF.

The chain recombines TRBV5-1 with TRBJ2-1; D is possibly TRBD1 or TRBD2 (5 bases each). V lost 0 bases to trimming and J lost 1 base, with 8 bases between them. This CDR3 is built from 15 residues. In germline, CDR1 is SGHRS, CDR2 YFSETQ. CDR3 nucleotide sequence: TGCGCCAGCAGCTTGGGGGACGTATCCTACAATGAGCAGTTCTTC. This translates into CASSLGDVSYNEQFF.

As concerns this clone: This CDR3 is also generated by other DNA sequences in the sample. Here the CDR3 reads CASSLGLAGVYEQYF. CDR3 bases: TGTGCCAGCAGCTTAGGGCTAGCGGGAGTATACGAGCAGTACTTC. The chain is built from TRBV5-5 and TRBJ2-7; the match to TRBD2 covers 10 bases. CDR1 SGHKS and CDR2 YYEKEE come from the germline V gene (reference sequence). V was pared by 2 bases and J by 4 bases, with 6 bases of the junction left unmatched. This CDR3 has 15 amino acids.

Comments on this clone: Other DNA sequences from this sample encode an identical CDR3 as well. The CDR3 is CSARQKETQYF. CDR3 DNA sequence: TGCAGTGCTCGACAGAAAGAGACCCAGTACTTC. This sequence joins TRBV20-1 and TRBJ2-5; maybe TRBD1 (5 bases). V shed 5 bases and J shed 3 bases, with 7 bases lying between them. The CDR3 has 11 residues. Germline V gene lookup returns CDR1 DFQATT and CDR2 SNEGSKA (reference sequence).

The V gene is TRBV6-6, the J gene TRBJ1-1; 7 bases align to TRBD1. Germline CDR1 is MNHNY and CDR2 is SVGAGI (reference sequence). The CDR3 sequence is 14 residues long. The V and J ends lost 6 bases and 1 base, in that order; junction bases with no gene match: 5. The CDR3 reads CASRLGQQNTEAFF. The DNA of the CDR3 is TGTGCCAGCAGATTGGGACAGCAGAACACTGAAGCTTTCTTT.

Notes on this clone: Other nucleotide sequences in the sample specify the same CDR3. CDR3 sequence: CASSVDRGNTEAFF. As DNA, the CDR3 is TGTGCCAGCAGTGTAGACAGGGGGAACACTGAAGCTTTCTTT. This sequence joins TRBV6-1 and TRBJ1-1; 8 bases align to TRBD1. This CDR3 is built from 14 residues. Trimming cost V 4 bases and J 1 base; bases outside gene matches: 2. CDR1 MNHNS and CDR2 SASEGT come from the germline V gene.

This clone was recorded once. This chain uses TRBV28 with TRBJ2-5; TRBD2 agrees at 9 bases. This CDR3 has 13 residues. From germline, CDR1 is MDHEN and CDR2 SYDVKM. V lost 5 bases and J lost 5; bases outside the gene matches: 3. The chain's CDR3 is CASSRLAEETQYF. CDR3 DNA: TGTGCCAGCAGTAGACTAGCGGAGGAGACCCAGTACTTC.

The rearrangement uses TRBV11-3 and TRBJ2-2; tentatively, D is TRBD2 (6 bases). Germline CDR1 reads SGHNT; CDR2 reads YENEEA. V lost 5 bases, J lost 2 bases, and 9 bases lay in between. The CDR3 runs to 14 residues. For the CDR3, the DNA is TGTGCCAGCAGCGCGGGACCAAACACCGGGGAGCTGTTTTTT. Translating gives CASSAGPNTGELFF.

This chain connects TRBV5-1 to TRBJ2-5; TRBD2 might be the D (6 bases). The V gene's germline CDR1 is SGHRS and CDR2 YFSETQ. V was cut by 7 bases and J by 4 bases, with 17 bases left in between. The CDR3 has 14 amino acids. CDR3 sequence (DNA): TGCGCCAGCGTTCTCGGAGGGGCGACAGAGACCCAGTACTTC. As protein: CASVLGGATETQYF.

This chain joins TRBV5-1 and TRBJ2-4; D gene ambiguous. The CDR3 has 12 residues. Germline V gene sequence: CDR1 SGHRS, CDR2 YFSETQ. Trimming shortened V by 4 bases and J by 8 bases, and 10 bases separated the two germline ends. In DNA form, the CDR3 reads TGCGCCAGCAGCAAGGACCGTGACATTCAGTACTTC. Residues: CASSKDRDIQYF.

The V and J genes are TRBV28 and TRBJ1-4; D is undetermined. Germline CDR1 reads MDHEN; CDR2 reads SYDVKM. This CDR3 has 17 residues. V was clipped by 5 bases and J by 0 bases, with 16 bases between them. The CDR3 here is CASSPRGRRSTNEKLFF. The DNA for the CDR3 is TGTGCCAGCAGTCCCCGCGGCAGGCGTTCAACTAATGAAAAACTGTTTTTT.

V and J are TRBV19 and TRBJ1-2; 9 bases are shared with TRBD1. V lost 5 bases, J lost 7 bases, and 17 bases stayed unmatched. The CDR3 sequence is 17 residues long. CDR1 is LNHDA, CDR2 SQIVND, per germline (reference sequence). The CDR3, as DNA: TGTGCCAGTAGTCCTCGTCCCGGGACAGGGATCCTCTCTGGCTACACCTTC. It encodes CASSPRPGTGILSGYTF.

This clone was seen more than once but under ten times. This chain's CDR3 is CSVAGIFGAFF. The CDR3 DNA follows: TGCAGCGTTGCGGGCATTTTTGGAGCTTTCTTT. The V and J genes are TRBV29-1 and TRBJ1-1; no clear D gene. Germline CDR1 reads SQVTM; CDR2 reads ANQGSEA. The length of the CDR3 is 11 residues. Trimming shortened V by 4 bases and J by 10 bases, and 13 bases separated the two germline ends.

J is TRBJ2-1 and V is TRBV9; TRBD1 aligns across 10 bases. The germline CDR1 and CDR2 sequences are SGDLS and YYNGEE. The CDR3 sequence is 15 residues long. J was trimmed by 9 bases and V by 3 bases; bases with no gene match: 9. The CDR3 sequence is CASSAPGTGVGEQFF. CDR3 bases: TGTGCCAGCAGCGCCCCCGGGACAGGGGTTGGTGAGCAGTTCTTC.